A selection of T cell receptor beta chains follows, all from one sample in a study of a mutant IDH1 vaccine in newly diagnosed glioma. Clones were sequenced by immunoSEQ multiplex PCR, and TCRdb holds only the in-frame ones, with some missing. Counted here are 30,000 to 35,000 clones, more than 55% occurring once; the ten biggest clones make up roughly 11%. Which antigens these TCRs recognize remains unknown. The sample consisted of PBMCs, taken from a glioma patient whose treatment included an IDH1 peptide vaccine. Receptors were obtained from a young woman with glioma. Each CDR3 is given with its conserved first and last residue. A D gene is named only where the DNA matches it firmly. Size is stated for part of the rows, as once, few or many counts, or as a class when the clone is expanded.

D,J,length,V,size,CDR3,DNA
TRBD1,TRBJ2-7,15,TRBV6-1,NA,CASSGRTGTSYEQYF,TGTGCCAGCAGTGGCCGGACAGGGACCTCCTACGAGCAGTACTTC
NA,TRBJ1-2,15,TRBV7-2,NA,CASSLESTNGYGYTF,TGTGCCAGCAGCTTAGAAAGTACAAACGGTTATGGCTACACCTTC
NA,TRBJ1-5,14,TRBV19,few,CASSRWGPEQPQHF,TGTGCCAGTAGTCGTTGGGGGCCGGAACAGCCCCAGCATTTT
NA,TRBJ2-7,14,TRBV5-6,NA,CASSLVAGSYEQYF,TGTGCCAGCAGCTTGGTTGCGGGTTCCTACGAGCAGTACTTC
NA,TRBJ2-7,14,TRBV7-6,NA,CASSSRDGSYEQYF,TGTGCCAGCAGCAGCCGGGACGGCTCCTACGAGCAGTACTTC
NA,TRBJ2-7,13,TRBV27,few,CASSLNRDYEQYF,TGTGCCAGCAGTTTGAACAGAGACTACGAGCAGTACTTC
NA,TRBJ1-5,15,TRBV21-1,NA,CASRSNRSCNQPQHF,TGTGCCAGCAGATCAAACAGGTCTTGCAATCAGCCCCAGCATTTT
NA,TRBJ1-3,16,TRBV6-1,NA,CASSEMRGATGNTIYF,TGTGCCAGCAGTGAGATGCGGGGGGCTACCGGAAACACCATATATTTT
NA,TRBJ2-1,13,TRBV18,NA,CASSPPSYNEQFF,TGTGCCAGCTCACCACCGTCCTACAATGAGCAGTTCTTC
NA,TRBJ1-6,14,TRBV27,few,CASSPFRTNSPLHF,TGTGCCAGCAGTCCGTTCCGAACTAATTCACCCCTCCACTTT
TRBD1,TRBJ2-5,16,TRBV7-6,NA,CASSRSNRDSQETQYF,TGTGCCAGCAGCCGATCAAACCGGGACAGCCAAGAGACCCAGTACTTC
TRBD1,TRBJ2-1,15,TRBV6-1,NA,CASSSDRVAYNEQFF,TGTGCCAGCAGTTCGGACAGGGTTGCCTACAATGAGCAGTTCTTC
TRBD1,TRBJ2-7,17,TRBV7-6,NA,CASSLDTTGTGKDEQYF,TGTGCCAGCAGCTTAGACACCACCGGGACAGGGAAGGATGAGCAGTACTTC
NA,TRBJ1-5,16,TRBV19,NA,CASSMLAGGSNQPQHF,TGTGCCAGTAGTATGTTGGCCGGGGGAAGCAATCAGCCCCAGCATTTT
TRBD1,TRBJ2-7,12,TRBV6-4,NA,CASSEGQGRLYF,TGTGCCAGCAGTGAGGGACAGGGAAGGCTGTACTTC
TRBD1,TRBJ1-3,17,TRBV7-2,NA,CASSPSGTGGSGNTIYF,TGTGCCAGCAGCCCCTCCGGGACAGGGGGCTCCGGAAACACCATATATTTT
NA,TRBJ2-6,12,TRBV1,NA,CTSSGRANVLTF,TGCACCAGCAGCGGTCGGGCCAACGTCCTGACTTTC
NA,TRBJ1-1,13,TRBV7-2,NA,CASSSGLSAEAFF,TGTGCCAGCAGCTCAGGTTTGTCCGCTGAAGCTTTCTTT
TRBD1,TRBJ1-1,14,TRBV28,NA,CASRDRALNTEAFF,TGTGCCAGCAGGGACAGGGCCTTGAACACTGAAGCTTTCTTT